These 20 T cell receptor beta chains were sequenced from one sample in a study of blood T cell repertoires in COVID-19. Measured with immunoSEQ multiplex PCR; TCRdb has only the in-frame clones, and not every one. The sample holds 90,000 to 150,000 clones; 80% to 90% are singletons and the top ten take roughly 7.9%. The sequenced material came from peripheral blood. The origin of the receptors is a man between 70 and 80 years old who had recovered from COVID-19.

This clone was observed a handful of times. The V call is TRBV3-1 (or the pseudogene TRBV3-2), the J call TRBJ2-7; 7 bases agree with TRBD1. Germline-derived CDR1 and CDR2 are LGHDT and YNNKEL (reference sequence). The CDR3 has 14 amino acids. V shed 2 bases and J 3 bases; nucleotides not matched to a gene: 4. The CDR3 DNA sequence: TGTGCCAGCAGCCAACAATACAGGGGCTACGAGCAGTACTTC. Residues: CASSQQYRGYEQYF.

The V call is TRBV25-1, the J call TRBJ2-5; 10 positions match TRBD2. This CDR3 spans 14 amino acids. J lost 8 bases, V lost 5 bases, and 8 bases had no gene match. The germline gives CDR1 MGHDK, CDR2 SYGVNS. For the CDR3, the DNA is TGTGCCAGCAGTCCAACTAGCGGGGTAGATACCCAGTACTTC. Amino acid sequence: CASSPTSGVDTQYF.

This clone has just one count. The chain uses TRBV6-5 and TRBJ1-2, with D possibly being TRBD1 (5 bases). The CDR3 runs 15 residues. Germline-derived CDR1 and CDR2 are MNHEY and SVGAGI. The germline V and J ends were trimmed by 4 bases and 8 bases, with 20 bases remaining between them. CDR3 sequence: CASSSPGLRGTGYTF. The CDR3 bases are TGTGCCAGCAGTTCCCCGGGCCTTAGGGGTACAGGCTACACCTTC.

This chain connects TRBV7-6 to TRBJ2-2, with 10 positions matching TRBD2. This CDR3 has 20 residues. Germline V CDR1 and CDR2: SGHVS, FNYEAQ. Trimming took 1 base from V and 1 from J; bases not matched to a gene: 12. The CDR3 nucleotides read TGTGCCAGCAGCTTAGGGCGTCGAGGAGCTAGCGGGAGGAACACCGGGGAGCTGTTTTTT. Translated: CASSLGRRGASGRNTGELFF.

The V gene is TRBV3-1 (or the pseudogene TRBV3-2), the J gene TRBJ2-1, with 7 bases identical to TRBD2. J gave up 8 bases and V 5 bases, and 15 bases lay outside the gene matches. CDR1 is LGHDT and CDR2 is YNNKEL in the germline V gene (reference sequence). The CDR3 is 16 residues long. CDR3 coding DNA: TGTGCCAGCAGCTCACGACTAGCAATGGGCCGGGATGAGCAGTTCTTC. It translates to CASSSRLAMGRDEQFF.

This sequence joins TRBV6-6 and TRBJ2-5; 8 positions match TRBD2. V trimming: 6 bases; J trimming: 4 bases; junction bases outside the gene matches: 7. Germline V gene data show CDR1 as MNHNY and CDR2 as SVGAGI (reference sequence). CDR3 size: 14 residues. CDR3 nucleotides: TGTGCCAGCAGGGGCGGGAGGTTCGGAGAGACCCAGTACTTC. Amino acids: CASRGGRFGETQYF.

This clone was recorded only once. This sequence joins TRBV5-6 and TRBJ2-7, with 10 nucleotides matching TRBD1. Trimming at V came to 4 bases and at J to 0 bases, leaving 4 bases not matched to a gene. The germline CDR1 and CDR2 sequences are SGHDT and YYEEEE. This CDR3 is built from 15 residues. The CDR3 DNA reads as TGTGCCAGCAGCCCGGGACAGGGGCGCTCCTACGAGCAGTACTTC. It specifies CASSPGQGRSYEQYF.

This chain links TRBV5-1 with TRBJ2-3; TRBD2 matches at 12 bases. Germline CDR1 reads SGHRS; CDR2 reads YFSETQ. CDR3 length equals 18 residues. V was pared by 0 bases and J by 0 bases, with 5 bases of the junction left unmatched. The CDR3 is CASSLEGLAGLSTDTQYF. CDR3 nucleotides: TGCGCCAGCAGCTTGGAGGGACTAGCGGGTCTTAGCACAGATACGCAGTATTTT.

The chain uses TRBV7-8 and TRBJ2-7; 7 bases match TRBD1. CDR1 and CDR2 from the germline V gene are SGHVS and FQNEAQ. J gave up 0 bases and V 5 bases, and 10 bases lay outside the gene matches. The CDR3 totals 16 residues. CDR3 in amino acids: CASSAPYRGPSYEQYF. CDR3 nucleotide sequence: TGTGCCAGCAGCGCACCCTACAGGGGACCCTCCTACGAGCAGTACTTC.

The gene calls are TRBV5-1 and TRBJ2-3; 10 nucleotides match TRBD1. In germline, CDR1 is SGHRS, CDR2 YFSETQ. CDR3 length: 19 amino acids. V was pared by 3 bases and J by 1 base, with 14 bases of the junction left unmatched. Written as DNA, the CDR3 is TGCGCCAGCAGCTCGGTGACAGGGGGCTACCTCTCTGGCACAGATACGCAGTATTTT. Translated, it gives CASSSVTGGYLSGTDTQYF.

This clone showed up just a few times. The V call is TRBV29-1, the J call TRBJ2-3; the D is unclear. The germline V gene encodes CDR1 SQVTM and CDR2 ANQGSEA. Trimming stripped 6 bases from V and 2 bases from J, with 18 bases between. CDR3 length: 15 amino acids. CDR3 coding DNA: TGCAGCGTATCCCGCCACGGCAGCGTCACAGATACGCAGTATTTT. This gives the protein CSVSRHGSVTDTQYF.

The chain carries TRBV4-2 and TRBJ1-1; D is perhaps TRBD1 (5 bases). Trimming left V 1 base short and J 3 bases short, with 9 bases between. This CDR3 is built from 14 residues. Germline CDR1 LGHNA, CDR2 YNFKEQ. The CDR3 bases are TGTGCCAGCAGCCAAGGGGCCAGGGACACTGAAGCTTTCTTT. Its translation: CASSQGARDTEAFF.

This sequence joins TRBV5-5 and TRBJ2-3, with D maybe TRBD1 (5 bases). CDR3 length: 16 amino acids. V was cut by 6 bases and J by 5 bases, with 22 bases left in between. The V gene's germline CDR1 is SGHKS and CDR2 YYEKEE (reference sequence). Here the CDR3 reads CASIPPQVRPGDTQYF. The CDR3 coding sequence is TGTGCCAGCATCCCACCACAGGTGAGGCCTGGAGATACGCAGTATTTT.

This clone showed up just a few times. V and J are TRBV4-1 and TRBJ2-2; 8 bases are shared with TRBD2. The germline V gene has CDR1 MGHRA and CDR2 YSYEKL. The ends lost 1 base at V and 5 bases at J; junction bases unmatched: 12. This CDR3 spans 18 amino acids. For the CDR3, the DNA is TGCGCCAGCAGCCAAGCCCCCATGACTAGCGCGGGAACCGGGGAGCTGTTTTTT. Translating gives CASSQAPMTSAGTGELFF.

This clone was counted a few times. The chain recombines TRBV11-3 with TRBJ2-5, with 11 bases aligning to TRBD2. Germline V gene lookup returns CDR1 SGHNT and CDR2 YENEEA. The J segment lost 4 bases and the V segment lost 5 bases, leaving 9 bases of the junction unmatched. CDR3 length: 16 amino acids. The CDR3: CASSPLAGGNGETQYF. For the CDR3, the DNA is TGTGCCAGCAGCCCGCTAGCGGGAGGAAATGGAGAGACCCAGTACTTC.

The rearrangement joins TRBV5-4 to TRBJ2-7; 9 nucleotides align to TRBD1. The CDR3 totals 15 residues. Germline CDR1 reads SGHNT; CDR2 reads YYREEE (reference sequence). V lost 4 bases, J lost 5 bases, and 10 bases stayed unmatched. The CDR3 loop is CASSTPGTGKNEQYF. CDR3 nucleotide sequence: TGTGCCAGCAGCACCCCAGGGACAGGGAAAAACGAGCAGTACTTC.

This clone turned up a few times. The CDR3 DNA is TGTGCCACCAGTGACTACAGACAGGGGACCTACGAGCAGTACTTC. Protein sequence: CATSDYRQGTYEQYF. The chain is built from TRBV24-1 and TRBJ2-7; TRBD1 agrees at 8 bases. V was clipped by 4 bases and J by 2 bases; unmatched bases: 6. Germline V CDR1 and CDR2: KGHDR, SFDVKD. The CDR3 totals 15 residues.

The rearrangement uses TRBV6-1 and TRBJ1-1; D is unclear. V lost 1 base, J lost 0 bases, and 3 bases lay in between. The CDR3 loop spans 13 amino acids. Per germline, CDR1 MNHNS and CDR2 SASEGT. Here the CDR3 DNA reads TGTGCCAGCAGTGAAGTATTGAACACTGAAGCTTTCTTT. Its translation is CASSEVLNTEAFF.

The chain has TRBV15 and TRBJ2-3; 14 nucleotides line up with TRBD2. Germline CDR1 reads LNHNV; CDR2 reads YYDKDF (reference sequence). The V segment lost 2 bases and the J segment 5 bases; nucleotides outside the gene matches: 3. The length of the CDR3 is 16 residues. CDR3 DNA sequence: TGTGCCACCAGCAGATCGGGACTAGCGGGAGTAGATACGCAGTATTTT. Translation: CATSRSGLAGVDTQYF.

The rearrangement uses TRBV9 and TRBJ2-1; TRBD2 matches 7 bases. The CDR3 totals 16 residues. Germline CDR1 SGDLS, CDR2 YYNGEE. V lost 4 bases and J lost 7; bases outside the gene matches: 14. The CDR3 spells CASSPPGTIGNNEQFF. In nucleotides, the CDR3 is TGTGCCAGCAGCCCCCCGGGGACTATTGGGAATAATGAGCAGTTCTTC.